This T cell receptor (beta chain) was profiled in a study of blood T cell repertoires in COVID-19. Living in roughly 25 US areas, the participants were between roughly 18 and 89 years of age. Clinical histories supplied by participants themselves formed the basis of cohort assignment. Profiled with immunoSEQ multiplex PCR; TCRdb holds only in-frame clones, not every one. The profile shows 150,000 to 200,000 clones, around 81% of them singletons. This CDR3 region has 15 residues. V shed 1 base, J shed 3 bases, and the junction held 7 bases outside the gene matches. CDR1 and CDR2 from the germline V gene are SGHRS and YFSETQ.

The receptor was derived from a middle-aged man who had recovered from COVID-19. This chain links TRBV5-1 with TRBJ2-7, with TRBD2 matching over 7 bases. Sample: PBMCs or T cells enriched from blood (not recorded which). CDR3 region: CASSLTGGEFYEQYF. CDR3 DNA sequence: TGCGCCAGCAGCTTGACTGGGGGGGAGTTCTACGAGCAGTACTTC.